The T cell receptor (beta chain) described here comes from a study of cytomegalovirus exposure and HLA in healthy donors. Germline V gives CDR1 MNHNS, CDR2 SASEGT. The CDR3 runs 14 residues. V was clipped by 2 bases and J by 3 bases, with 9 bases between them. This clone was detected only a few times. Primers: 60 Vbeta forward and 13 Jbeta reverse. TCRdb's copy holds only in-frame clones and misses some; the assay was immunoSEQ multiplex PCR. Among 90,000 to 110,000 clones listed, 80% were seen once. Sequenced input: PBMCs. The V call is TRBV6-1, the J call TRBJ2-3; D is perhaps TRBD2 (5 bases). The sequence was obtained from a man in his thirties or forties in good health and CMV-seropositive. The CDR3 loop is CASSEPGKTDTQYF. The CDR3 DNA reads as TGTGCCAGCAGTGAACCCGGGAAAACAGATACGCAGTATTTT.